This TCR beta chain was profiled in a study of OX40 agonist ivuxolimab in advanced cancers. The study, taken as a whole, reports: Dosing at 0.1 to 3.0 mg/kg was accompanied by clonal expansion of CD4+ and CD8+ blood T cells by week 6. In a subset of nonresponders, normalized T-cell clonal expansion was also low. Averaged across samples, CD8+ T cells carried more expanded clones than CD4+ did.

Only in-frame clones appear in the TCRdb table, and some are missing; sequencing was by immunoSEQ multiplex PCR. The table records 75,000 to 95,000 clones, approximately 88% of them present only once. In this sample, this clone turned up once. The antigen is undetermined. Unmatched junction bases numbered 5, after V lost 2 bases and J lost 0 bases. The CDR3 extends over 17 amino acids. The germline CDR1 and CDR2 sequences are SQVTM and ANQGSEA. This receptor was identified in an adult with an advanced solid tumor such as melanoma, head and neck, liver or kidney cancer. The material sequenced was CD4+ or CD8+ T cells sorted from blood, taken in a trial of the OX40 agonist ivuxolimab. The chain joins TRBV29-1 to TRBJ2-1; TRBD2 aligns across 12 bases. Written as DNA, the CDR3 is TGCAGCGTTGAAAGTGCTAGCGGGAGGGCCTCCTACAATGAGCAGTTCTTC. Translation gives CSVESASGRASYNEQFF.